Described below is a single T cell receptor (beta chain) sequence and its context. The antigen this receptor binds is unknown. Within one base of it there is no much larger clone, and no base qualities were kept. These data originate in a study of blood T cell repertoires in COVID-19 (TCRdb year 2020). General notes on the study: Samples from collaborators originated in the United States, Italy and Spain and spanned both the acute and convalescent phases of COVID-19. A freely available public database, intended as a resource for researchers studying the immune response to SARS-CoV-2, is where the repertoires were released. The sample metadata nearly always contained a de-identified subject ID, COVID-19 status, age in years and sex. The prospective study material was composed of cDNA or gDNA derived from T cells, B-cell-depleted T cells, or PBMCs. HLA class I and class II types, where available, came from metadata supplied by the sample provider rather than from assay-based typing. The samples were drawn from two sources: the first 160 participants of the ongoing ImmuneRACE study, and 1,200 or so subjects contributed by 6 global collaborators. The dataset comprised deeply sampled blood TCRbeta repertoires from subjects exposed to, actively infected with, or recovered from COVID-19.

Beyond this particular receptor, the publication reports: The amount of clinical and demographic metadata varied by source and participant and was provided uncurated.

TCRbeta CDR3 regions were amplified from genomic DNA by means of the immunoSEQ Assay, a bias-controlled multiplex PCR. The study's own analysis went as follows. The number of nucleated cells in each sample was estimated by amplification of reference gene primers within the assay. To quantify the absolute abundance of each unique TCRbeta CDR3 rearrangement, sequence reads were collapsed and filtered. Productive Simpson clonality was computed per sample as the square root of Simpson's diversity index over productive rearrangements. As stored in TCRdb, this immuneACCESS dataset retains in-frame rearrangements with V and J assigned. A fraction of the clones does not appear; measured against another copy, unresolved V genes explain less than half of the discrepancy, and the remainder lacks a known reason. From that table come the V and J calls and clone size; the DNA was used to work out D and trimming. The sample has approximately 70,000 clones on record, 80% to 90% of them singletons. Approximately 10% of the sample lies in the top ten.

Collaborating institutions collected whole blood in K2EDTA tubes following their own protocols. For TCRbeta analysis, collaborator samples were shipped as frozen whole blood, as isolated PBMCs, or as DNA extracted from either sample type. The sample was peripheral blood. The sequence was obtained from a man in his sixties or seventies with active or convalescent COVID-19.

The CDR3: CASSQASGSGGIQYF. The nucleotides are TGCGCCAGCAGCCAAGCTAGCGGGAGTGGTGGCATTCAGTACTTC. The sequence joins TRBV4-3 to TRBJ2-4; 10 of the junction bases match TRBD2. Germline trimming: 1 base from V, 9 bases from J; junction bases outside gene matches: 6. CDR1 and CDR2 were assigned from the germline V gene as LGHNA and YSLEER. From cysteine to phenylalanine, the CDR3 is 15 amino acids long. Left in the record is the CDR3 DNA by itself, 45 bases read in frame from the first base.